A selection of T cell receptor beta chains follows, all from one sample in a study of cytomegalovirus exposure and HLA in healthy donors. Data came from immunoSEQ multiplex PCR; TCRdb stores just in-frame clones and leaves some out. The table records roughly 350,000 clones, about nine tenths of them present only once. The sample comprised PBMCs. The receptors were sampled from a woman in her late teens or twenties in good health and CMV-seronegative. Each CDR3 is given with its conserved first and last residue. A D gene is named only where the DNA matches it firmly. A row's size may be missing; if present it is once, few, many or a size class.

D gene	V gene	clone size	J gene	CDR3 length	CDR3 DNA	CDR3 protein
.	TRBV9	.	TRBJ1-5	15	TGTGCCAGCAGCGTCACCGGGACATCGGGTCAGCCCCAGCATTTT	CASSVTGTSGQPQHF
TRBD1	TRBV27	.	TRBJ2-7	15	TGTGCCAGCGCATCCCCGGGACAGGTCTTTAACGAGCAGTACTTC	CASASPGQVFNEQYF
TRBD1	TRBV20-1	.	TRBJ1-1	11	TGCAGTGCAAGAGACAGGGTGGAAGCTTTCTTT	CSARDRVEAFF
.	TRBV9	.	TRBJ2-1	15	TGTGCCAGCAGCGTAGGGGCTAGCGAGTACAATGAGCAGTTCTTC	CASSVGASEYNEQFF
.	TRBV4-1	.	TRBJ2-7	16	TGCGCCAGCAGCCAAACGAGGGGAAGGGGGACCTACGAGCAGTACTTC	CASSQTRGRGTYEQYF
.	TRBV2	.	TRBJ2-3	12	TGTGCCAGCAGGCCTAGGACAGATACGCAGTATTTT	CASRPRTDTQYF
.	TRBV6-1	.	TRBJ2-2	14	TGTGCCAGCGGGCAGGGGCCGAACACCGGGGAGCTGTTTTTT	CASGQGPNTGELFF
.	TRBV6-5	few	TRBJ1-2	15	TGTGCCAGCAGTTACTCCCCGCCGCGGGGCTATGGCTACACCTTC	CASSYSPPRGYGYTF
.	TRBV28	.	TRBJ2-7	12	TGTGCCAGCAGTCACAGGCCCTACGAGCAGTACTTC	CASSHRPYEQYF
.	TRBV4-3	.	TRBJ2-3	16	TGCGCCAGCAGCCAAGAAGGGCGGGGCCGGGCGGATACGCAGTATTTT	CASSQEGRGRADTQYF
TRBD2	TRBV7-3	.	TRBJ2-2	17	TGTGCCAGCACCCTAGACCCTAGCGGGAGTGGGGCCGGGGAGCTGTTTTTT	CASTLDPSGSGAGELFF
.	TRBV13	once	TRBJ2-2	14	TGTGCCAGCAGCCTTACTAGCCGAGCCGGGGAGCTGTTTTTT	CASSLTSRAGELFF
.	TRBV28	.	TRBJ1-5	14	TGTGCCAGCAGTTTCAGGGGCGCTGATCAGCCCCAGCATTTT	CASSFRGADQPQHF
.	TRBV6-5	.	TRBJ1-5	13	TGTGCCAGCAGCCCAGGGATTAATCAGCCCCAGCATTTT	CASSPGINQPQHF